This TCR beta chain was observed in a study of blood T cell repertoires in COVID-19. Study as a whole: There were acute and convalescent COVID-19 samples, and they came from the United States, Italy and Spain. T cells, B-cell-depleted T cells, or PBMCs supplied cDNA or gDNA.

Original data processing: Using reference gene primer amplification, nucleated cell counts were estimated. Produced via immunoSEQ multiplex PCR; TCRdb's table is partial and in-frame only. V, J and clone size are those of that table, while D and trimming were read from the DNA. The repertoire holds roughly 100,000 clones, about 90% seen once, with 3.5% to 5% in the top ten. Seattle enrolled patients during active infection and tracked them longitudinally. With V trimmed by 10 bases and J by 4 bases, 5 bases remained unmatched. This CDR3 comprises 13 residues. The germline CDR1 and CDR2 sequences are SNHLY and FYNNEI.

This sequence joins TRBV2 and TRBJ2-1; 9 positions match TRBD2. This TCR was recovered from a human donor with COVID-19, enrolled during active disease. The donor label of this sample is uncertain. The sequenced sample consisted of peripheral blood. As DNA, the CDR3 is TGTGCCACCGGGACTAGCCGTTACAATGAGCAGTTCTTC. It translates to CATGTSRYNEQFF.